These 4 T cell receptor beta chains were sequenced from one sample in a study of blood T cell repertoires in COVID-19. The repertoire was sequenced with immunoSEQ multiplex PCR; TCRdb's copy has only in-frame clones and lacks some. The sample shows fewer than 30,000 clones, 75% to 95% of them seen only once. The sequenced material came from peripheral blood. The receptors stem from a human donor with active COVID-19. The donor label of this sample is uncertain.

Only one count was recorded for this clone. This chain links TRBV18 with TRBJ2-7; 9 bases fit TRBD1. This CDR3 comprises 13 residues. The junction had 5 bases not matched to a gene; V was cut back by 5 bases and J by 6 bases. Germline loops: CDR1 KGHSH, CDR2 LQKENI. CDR3 DNA: TGTGCCAGCTCATTGGGGACAGGGCCCGAGCAGTACTTC. It codes for CASSLGTGPEQYF.

This clone was seen just once. The V gene is TRBV6-2 or TRBV6-3, the J gene TRBJ2-7; tentative D call: TRBD2 (5 bases). Germline assignment: CDR1 MNHEY and CDR2 SVGEGT. The CDR3 consists of 15 residues. V shed 6 bases and J shed 3 bases, with 18 bases lying between them. The CDR3 DNA reads as TGTGCCAGCAGCACCCCTCGGGGAAAGGGCTACGAGCAGTACTTC. Amino acids: CASSTPRGKGYEQYF.

This clone was counted once. One junction end disagrees with the germline gene, perhaps due to a read error. The chain links TRBV11-2 to TRBJ2-7; D gene uncertain. The CDR3 loop spans 13 amino acids. Per germline, CDR1 SGHAT and CDR2 FQNNGV. Here the CDR3 DNA reads TGTGCCAGCAGCTTAGATCCCACTTACGGGCAGTACTTC. Amino acids: CASSLDPTYGQYF.

This clone occurred a few times. The J gene is TRBJ2-7, the V gene TRBV4-1; 9 positions match TRBD2. The trim removed 4 bases at V and 5 bases at J, leaving 18 bases unmatched. CDR3 length: 18 residues. The germline V gene encodes CDR1 MGHRA and CDR2 YSYEKL. CDR3 in amino acids: CASSPQPPWAGGPNEQYF. The CDR3 nucleotides are TGCGCCAGCAGCCCTCAACCACCCTGGGCGGGGGGGCCCAACGAGCAGTACTTC.